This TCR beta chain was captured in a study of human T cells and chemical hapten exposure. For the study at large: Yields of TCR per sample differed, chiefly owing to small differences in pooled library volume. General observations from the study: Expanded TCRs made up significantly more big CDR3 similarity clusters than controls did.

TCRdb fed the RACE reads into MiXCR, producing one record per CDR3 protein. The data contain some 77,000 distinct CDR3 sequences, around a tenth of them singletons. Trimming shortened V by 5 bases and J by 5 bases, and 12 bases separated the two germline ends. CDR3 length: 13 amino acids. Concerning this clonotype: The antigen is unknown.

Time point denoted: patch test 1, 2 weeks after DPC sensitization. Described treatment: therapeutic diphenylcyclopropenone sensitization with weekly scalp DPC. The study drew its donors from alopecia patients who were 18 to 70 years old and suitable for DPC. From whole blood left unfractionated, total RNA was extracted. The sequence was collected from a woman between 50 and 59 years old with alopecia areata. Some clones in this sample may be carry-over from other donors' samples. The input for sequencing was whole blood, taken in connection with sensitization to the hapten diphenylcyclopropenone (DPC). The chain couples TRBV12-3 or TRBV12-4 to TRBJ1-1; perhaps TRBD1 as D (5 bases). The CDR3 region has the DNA TGTGCCAGCAGTCCACACGGGGGGACTGAAGCTTTCTTT. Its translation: CASSPHGGTEAFF.